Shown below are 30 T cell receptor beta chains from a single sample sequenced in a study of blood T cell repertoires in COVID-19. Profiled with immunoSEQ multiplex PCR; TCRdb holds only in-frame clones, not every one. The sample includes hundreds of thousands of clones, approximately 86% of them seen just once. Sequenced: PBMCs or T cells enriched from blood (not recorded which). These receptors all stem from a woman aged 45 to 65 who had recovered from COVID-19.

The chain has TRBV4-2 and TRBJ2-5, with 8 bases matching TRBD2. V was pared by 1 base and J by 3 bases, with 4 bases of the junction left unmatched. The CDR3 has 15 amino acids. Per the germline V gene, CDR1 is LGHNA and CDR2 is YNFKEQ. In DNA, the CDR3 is TGTGCCAGCAGCCAAGTAGCACTAGCGGAAGAGACCCAGTACTTC. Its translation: CASSQVALAEETQYF.

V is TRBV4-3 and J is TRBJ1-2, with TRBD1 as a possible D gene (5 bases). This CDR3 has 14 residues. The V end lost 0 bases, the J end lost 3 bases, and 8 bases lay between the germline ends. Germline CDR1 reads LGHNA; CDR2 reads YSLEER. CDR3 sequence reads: CASSQETGYYGYTF. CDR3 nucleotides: TGCGCCAGCAGCCAAGAAACAGGCTACTATGGCTACACCTTC.

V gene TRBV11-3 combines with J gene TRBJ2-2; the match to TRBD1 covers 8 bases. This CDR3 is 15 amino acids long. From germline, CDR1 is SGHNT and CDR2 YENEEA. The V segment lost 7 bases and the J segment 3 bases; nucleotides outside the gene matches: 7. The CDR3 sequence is CASTSGTGYTGELFF. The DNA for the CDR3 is TGTGCCAGCACCTCCGGGACAGGTTACACCGGGGAGCTGTTTTTT.

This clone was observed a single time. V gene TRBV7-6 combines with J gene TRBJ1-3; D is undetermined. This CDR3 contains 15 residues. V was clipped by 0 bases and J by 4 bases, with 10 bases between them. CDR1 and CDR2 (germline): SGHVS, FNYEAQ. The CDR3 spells CASSLAPPGGNTIYF. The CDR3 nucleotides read TGTGCCAGCAGCTTAGCCCCCCCAGGCGGAAACACCATATATTTT. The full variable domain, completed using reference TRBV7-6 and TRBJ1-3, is GAGVSQSPRYKVTKRGQDVALRCDPISGHVSLYWYRQALGQGPEFLTYFNYEAQQDKSGLPNDRFSAERPEGSISTLTIQRTEQRDSAMYRCASSLAPPGGNTIYFGEGSWLTVV.

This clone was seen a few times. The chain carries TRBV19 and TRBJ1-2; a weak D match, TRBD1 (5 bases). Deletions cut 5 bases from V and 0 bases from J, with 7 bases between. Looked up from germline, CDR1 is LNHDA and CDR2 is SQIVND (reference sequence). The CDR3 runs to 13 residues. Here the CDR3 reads CASSQTANYGYTF. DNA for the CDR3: TGTGCCAGTAGTCAGACAGCTAACTATGGCTACACCTTC. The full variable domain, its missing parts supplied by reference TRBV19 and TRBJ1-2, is DGGITQSPKYLFRKEGQNVTLSCEQNLNHDAMYWYRQDPGQGLRLIYYSQIVNDFQKGDIAEGYSVSREKKESFPLTVTSAQKNPTAFYLCASSQTANYGYTFGSGTRLTVV.

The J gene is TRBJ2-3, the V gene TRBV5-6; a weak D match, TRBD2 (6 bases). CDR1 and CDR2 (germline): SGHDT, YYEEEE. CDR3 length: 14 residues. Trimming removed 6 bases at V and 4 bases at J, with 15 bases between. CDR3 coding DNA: TGTGCCAGCACAGTAGACTGGGGGGCAGATACGCAGTATTTT. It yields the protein CASTVDWGADTQYF. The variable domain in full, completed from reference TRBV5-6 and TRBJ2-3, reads DAGVTQSPTHLIKTRGQQVTLRCSPKSGHDTVSWYQQALGQGPQFIFQYYEEEERQRGNFPDRFSGHQFPNYSSELNVNALLLGDSALYLCASTVDWGADTQYFGPGTRLTVL.

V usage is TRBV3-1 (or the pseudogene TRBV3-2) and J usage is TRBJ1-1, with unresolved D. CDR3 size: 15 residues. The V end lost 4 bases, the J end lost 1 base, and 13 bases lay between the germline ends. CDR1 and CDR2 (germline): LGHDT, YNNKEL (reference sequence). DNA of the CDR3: TGTGCCAGCAGCCCCTCGGGAGGGAAGAACACTGAAGCTTTCTTT. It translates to CASSPSGGKNTEAFF.

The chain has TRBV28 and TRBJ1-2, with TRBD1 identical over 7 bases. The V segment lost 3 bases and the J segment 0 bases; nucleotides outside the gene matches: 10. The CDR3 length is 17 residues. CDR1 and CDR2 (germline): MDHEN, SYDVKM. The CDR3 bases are TGTGCCAGCAGTTTGGGCGCGGGAGGGGGCCCTAACTATGGCTACACCTTC. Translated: CASSLGAGGGPNYGYTF.

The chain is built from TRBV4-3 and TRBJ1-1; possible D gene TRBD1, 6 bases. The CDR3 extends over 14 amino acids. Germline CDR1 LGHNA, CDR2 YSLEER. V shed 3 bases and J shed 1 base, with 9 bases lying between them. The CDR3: CASSQKTGNTEAFF. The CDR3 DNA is TGCGCCAGCAGCCAGAAGACAGGGAACACTGAAGCTTTCTTT.

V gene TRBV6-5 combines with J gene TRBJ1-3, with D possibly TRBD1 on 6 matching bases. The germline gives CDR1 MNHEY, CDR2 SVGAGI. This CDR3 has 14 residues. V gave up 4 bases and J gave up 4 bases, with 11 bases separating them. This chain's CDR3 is CASSSGVAGNTIYF. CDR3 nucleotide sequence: TGTGCCAGCAGTTCAGGGGTCGCGGGAAACACCATATATTTT.

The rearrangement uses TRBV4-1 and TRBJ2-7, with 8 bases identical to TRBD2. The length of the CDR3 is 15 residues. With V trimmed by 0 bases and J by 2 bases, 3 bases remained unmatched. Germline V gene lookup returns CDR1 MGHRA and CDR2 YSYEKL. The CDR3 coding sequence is TGCGCCAGCAGCCAAGAAGTGACTAGCGCCTACGAGCAGTACTTC. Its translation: CASSQEVTSAYEQYF.

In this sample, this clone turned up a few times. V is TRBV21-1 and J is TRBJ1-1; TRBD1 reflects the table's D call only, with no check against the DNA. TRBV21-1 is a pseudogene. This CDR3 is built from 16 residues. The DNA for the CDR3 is TGTGCCAGCAGCAATTCGGATCCAGGCCCCGAGACTGAAGCTTTCTTT. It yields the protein CASSNSDPGPETEAFF.

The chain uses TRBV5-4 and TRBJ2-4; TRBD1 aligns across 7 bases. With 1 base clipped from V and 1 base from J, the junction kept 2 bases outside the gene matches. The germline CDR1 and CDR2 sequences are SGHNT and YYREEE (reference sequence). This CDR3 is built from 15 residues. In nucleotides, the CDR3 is TGTGCCAGCAGCTTGCAGGGGGAGGCCAAAAACATTCAGTACTTC. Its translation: CASSLQGEAKNIQYF.

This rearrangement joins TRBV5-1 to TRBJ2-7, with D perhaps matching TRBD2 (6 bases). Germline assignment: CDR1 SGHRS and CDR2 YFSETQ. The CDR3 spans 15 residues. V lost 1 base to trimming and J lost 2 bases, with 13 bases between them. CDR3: CASSLISGEAYEQYF. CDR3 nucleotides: TGCGCCAGCAGCTTGATATCGGGAGAAGCCTACGAGCAGTACTTC.

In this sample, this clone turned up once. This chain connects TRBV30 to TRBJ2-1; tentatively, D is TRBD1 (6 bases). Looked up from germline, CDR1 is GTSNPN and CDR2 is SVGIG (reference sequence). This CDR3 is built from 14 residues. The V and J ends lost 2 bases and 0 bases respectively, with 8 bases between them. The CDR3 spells CAWSPDSSYNEQFF. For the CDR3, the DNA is TGTGCCTGGAGTCCGGACAGCTCCTACAATGAGCAGTTCTTC.

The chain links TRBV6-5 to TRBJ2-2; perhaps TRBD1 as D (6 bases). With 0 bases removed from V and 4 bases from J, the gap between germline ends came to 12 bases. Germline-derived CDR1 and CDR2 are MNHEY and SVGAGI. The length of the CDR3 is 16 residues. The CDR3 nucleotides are TGTGCCAGCAGTTACTCGACGGGACACGGCACCGGGGAGCTGTTTTTT. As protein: CASSYSTGHGTGELFF.

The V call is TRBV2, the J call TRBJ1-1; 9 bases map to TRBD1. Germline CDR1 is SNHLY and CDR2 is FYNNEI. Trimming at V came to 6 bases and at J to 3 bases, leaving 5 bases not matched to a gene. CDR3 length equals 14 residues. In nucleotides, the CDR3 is TGTGCCAGCAGCCGGGACAGGGAGGACACTGAAGCTTTCTTT. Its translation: CASSRDREDTEAFF.

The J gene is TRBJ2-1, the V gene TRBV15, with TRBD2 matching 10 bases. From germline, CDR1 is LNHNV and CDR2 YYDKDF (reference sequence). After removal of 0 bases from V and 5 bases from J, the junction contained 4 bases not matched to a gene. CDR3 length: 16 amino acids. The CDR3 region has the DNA TGTGCCACCAGCAGAGATCGAGCGGGAGGGGACAATGAGCAGTTCTTC. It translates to CATSRDRAGGDNEQFF.

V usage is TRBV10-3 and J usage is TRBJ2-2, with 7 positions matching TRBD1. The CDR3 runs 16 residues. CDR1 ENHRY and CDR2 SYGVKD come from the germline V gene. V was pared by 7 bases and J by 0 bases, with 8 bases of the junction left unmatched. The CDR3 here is CAINTGTEANTGELFF. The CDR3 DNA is TGTGCCATCAACACCGGGACAGAAGCGAACACCGGGGAGCTGTTTTTT.

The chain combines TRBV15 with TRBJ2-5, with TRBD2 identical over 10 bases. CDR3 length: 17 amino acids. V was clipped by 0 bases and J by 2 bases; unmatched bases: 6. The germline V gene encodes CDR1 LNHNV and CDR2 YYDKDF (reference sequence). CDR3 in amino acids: CATSRDLGLAEQETQYF. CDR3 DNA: TGTGCCACCAGCAGAGATCTAGGACTAGCGGAACAAGAGACCCAGTACTTC.

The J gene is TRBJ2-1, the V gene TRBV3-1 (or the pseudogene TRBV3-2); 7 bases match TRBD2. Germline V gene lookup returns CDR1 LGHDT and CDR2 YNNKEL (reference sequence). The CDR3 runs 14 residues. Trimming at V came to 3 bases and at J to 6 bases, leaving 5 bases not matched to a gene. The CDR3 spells CASSQARESNEQFF. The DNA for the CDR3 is TGTGCCAGCAGCCAGGCGCGGGAGTCCAATGAGCAGTTCTTC.

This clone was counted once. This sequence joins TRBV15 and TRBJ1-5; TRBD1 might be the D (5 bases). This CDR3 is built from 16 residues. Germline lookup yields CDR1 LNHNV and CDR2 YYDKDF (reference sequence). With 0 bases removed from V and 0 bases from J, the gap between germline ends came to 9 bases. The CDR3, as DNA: TGTGCCACCAGCAGAGATCGACAGAATAGCAATCAGCCCCAGCATTTT. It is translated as CATSRDRQNSNQPQHF. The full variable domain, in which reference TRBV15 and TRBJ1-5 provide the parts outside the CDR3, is DAMVIQNPRYQVTQFGKPVTLSCSQTLNHNVMYWYQQKSSQAPKLLFHYYDKDFNNEADTPDNFQSRRPNTSFCFLDIRSPGLGDTAMYLCATSRDRQNSNQPQHFGDGTRLSIL.

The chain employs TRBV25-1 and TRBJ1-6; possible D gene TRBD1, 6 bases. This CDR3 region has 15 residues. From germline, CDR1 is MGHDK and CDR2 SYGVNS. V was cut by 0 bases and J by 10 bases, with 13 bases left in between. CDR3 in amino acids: CASSEYLQGLSPLHF. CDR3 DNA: TGTGCCAGCAGTGAATATCTGCAGGGGCTGTCACCCCTCCACTTT. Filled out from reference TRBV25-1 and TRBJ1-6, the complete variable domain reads EADIYQTPRYLVIGTGKKITLECSQTMGHDKMYWYQQDPGMELHLIHYSYGVNSTEKGDLSSESTVSRIRTEHFPLTLESARPSHTSQYLCASSEYLQGLSPLHFGNGTRLTVT.

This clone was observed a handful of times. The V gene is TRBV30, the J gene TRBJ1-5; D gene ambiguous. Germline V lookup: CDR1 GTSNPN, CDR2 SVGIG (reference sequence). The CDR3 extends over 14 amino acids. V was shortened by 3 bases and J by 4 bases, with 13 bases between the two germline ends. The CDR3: CAWSGIEGNQPQHF. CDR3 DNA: TGTGCCTGGAGCGGGATAGAGGGAAATCAGCCCCAGCATTTT.

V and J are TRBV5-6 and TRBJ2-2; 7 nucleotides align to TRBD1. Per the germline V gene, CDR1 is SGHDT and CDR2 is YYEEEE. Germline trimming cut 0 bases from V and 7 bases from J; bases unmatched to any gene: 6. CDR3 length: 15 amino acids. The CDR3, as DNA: TGTGCCAGCAGCTTGGTAGGGGGCGCCAACGGGGAGCTGTTTTTT. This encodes CASSLVGGANGELFF.

CDR3 DNA sequence: TGTGCCAGCTCACCACCGTCCAGAAGTGAGCAGTTCTTC. Protein: CASSPPSRSEQFF. The chain is built from TRBV18 and TRBJ2-1; D remains unclear. The V end lost 0 bases, the J end lost 9 bases, and 9 bases lay between the germline ends. CDR1 KGHSH and CDR2 LQKENI come from the germline V gene. This CDR3 is 13 amino acids long.

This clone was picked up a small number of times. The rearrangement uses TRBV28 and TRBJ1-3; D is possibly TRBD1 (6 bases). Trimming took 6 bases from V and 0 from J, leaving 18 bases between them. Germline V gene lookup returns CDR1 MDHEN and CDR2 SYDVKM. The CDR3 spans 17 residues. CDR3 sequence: CASRNSGQPYSGNTIYF. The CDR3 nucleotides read TGTGCCAGCAGGAACTCAGGACAGCCCTACTCTGGAAACACCATATATTTT.

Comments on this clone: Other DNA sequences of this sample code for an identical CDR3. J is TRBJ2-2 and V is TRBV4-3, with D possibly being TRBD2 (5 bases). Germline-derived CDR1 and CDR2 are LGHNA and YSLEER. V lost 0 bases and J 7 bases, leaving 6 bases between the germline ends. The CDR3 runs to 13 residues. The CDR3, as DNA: TGCGCCAGCAGCCAAGACCGGGGCGGGGAGCTGTTTTTT. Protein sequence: CASSQDRGGELFF.

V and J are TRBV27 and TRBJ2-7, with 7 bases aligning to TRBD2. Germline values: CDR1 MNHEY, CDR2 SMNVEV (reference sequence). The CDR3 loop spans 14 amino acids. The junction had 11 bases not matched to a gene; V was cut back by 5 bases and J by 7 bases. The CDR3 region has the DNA TGTGCCAGCAGTCATACTAGCGCTCCCTGGGAGCAGTACTTC. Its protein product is CASSHTSAPWEQYF.

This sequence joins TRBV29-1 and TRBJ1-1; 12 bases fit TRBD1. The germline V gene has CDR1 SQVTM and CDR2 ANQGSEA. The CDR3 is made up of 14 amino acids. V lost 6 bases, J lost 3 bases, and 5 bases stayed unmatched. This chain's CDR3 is CSVRDRGRDTEAFF. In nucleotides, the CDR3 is TGCAGCGTGAGGGACAGGGGGCGCGACACTGAAGCTTTCTTT. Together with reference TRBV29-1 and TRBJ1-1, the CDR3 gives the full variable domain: SAVISQKPSRDICQRGTSLTIQCQVDSQVTMMFWYRQQPGQSLTLIATANQGSEATYESGFVIDKFPISRPNLTFSTLTVSNMSPEDSSIYLCSVRDRGRDTEAFFGQGTRLTVV.